What follows are 4 T cell receptor beta chains derived from one specimen sequenced in a study of beta chain features in type 1 diabetes. cDNA synthesis used the whole RNA isolate, giving expressed TCRB sequences. Only in-frame clones appear in the TCRdb table, and some are missing; sequencing was by immunoSEQ multiplex PCR. This table holds under 850,000 clones, roughly 13% found once. Their cognate antigens are unknown. Study-wide results and caveats: Shortening of TCRB CDR3s, moderate but significant, appeared in all four CD4+ subsets of Type 1 diabetes patients.

Sequencing input: naive CD4+ T cells from blood. The receptors were sampled from a man aged 18 to 29 with type 1 diabetes.

The chain joins TRBV6-1 to TRBJ1-5; D not certain. The germline V and J ends were trimmed by 3 bases and 4 bases, with 10 bases remaining between them. CDR1 MNHNS and CDR2 SASEGT come from the germline V gene. The length of the CDR3 is 14 residues. The CDR3 DNA is TGTGCCAGCAGTGACCTCCCAATAAATCAGCCCCAGCATTTT. Amino acids: CASSDLPINQPQHF.

The CDR3 here is CASSESRGPTDTQYF. The CDR3, as DNA: TGCGCCAGCAGTGAGTCGAGAGGGCCCACAGATACGCAGTATTTT. The chain combines TRBV10-1 with TRBJ2-3; perhaps TRBD2 as D (5 bases). The length of the CDR3 is 15 residues. V was trimmed by 0 bases and J by 2 bases, leaving 9 bases between them. The V gene's germline CDR1 is WNHNN and CDR2 SYGVQD (reference sequence).

This clone has a handful of counts. This chain uses TRBV30 with TRBJ2-7, with a weak D call TRBD1 (5 bases). Germline V CDR1 and CDR2: GTSNPN, SVGIG (reference sequence). The CDR3 has 14 amino acids. Between the trimmed V and J ends, which lost 0 bases and 4 bases, there was a span of 13 bases. The CDR3 region is CAWSVLTGSYEQYF. The CDR3 coding sequence is TGTGCCTGGAGTGTACTTACAGGTTCTTACGAGCAGTACTTC.

The chain carries TRBV10-3 and TRBJ2-3, with TRBD1 identical over 8 bases. This CDR3 region has 15 residues. Trimming removed 4 bases from V and 7 bases from J; junction bases left unmatched: 10. CDR1 is ENHRY and CDR2 is SYGVKD in the germline V gene. Here the CDR3 reads CAISGSTGGGNTQYF. CDR3 sequence (DNA): TGTGCCATCAGTGGTTCCACAGGGGGTGGAAATACGCAGTATTTT.